This TCR beta chain was identified during a study of vaccination and CD4 T cells after COVID-19. The overall study: The stimulus for the cells was overlapping spike peptides derived from SARS-CoV-2, HCoV-NL63, HCoV-OC43 and HCoV-229E.

With the Oncomine TCR Beta short-read assay, DNA from cultured CD4+ T cells was sequenced. Genomic DNA was extracted from cultured CD4+ T cells. Each CDR3 protein gets one entry after TCRdb re-called the PCR reads with MiXCR. The sample contains some 14,000 distinct CDR3 sequences, about half of which appear only once. On this clonotype: Its antigen is currently unknown.

Treatment in this sample: roughly ten-day PBMC culture with coronavirus spike peptide pools or control peptides (ViraFEST assay). From germline, CDR1 is LNHNV and CDR2 YYDKDF (reference sequence). CDR3 length: 14 residues. V gave up 1 base and J gave up 5 bases; unmatched junction bases: 2. This chain joins TRBV15 and TRBJ2-7, with 10 bases identical to TRBD1. The sample consisted of CD4+ T cells from blood, cultured in vitro. The clonotype was recovered from a human donor who had recovered from COVID-19. The CDR3: CATSRATGGDEQYF. CDR3 sequence (DNA): TGTGCCACCAGCAGAGCGACAGGGGGCGACGAGCAGTACTTC.